This entry lists 21 T cell receptor beta chains sequenced from one sample in a study of human T cells and chemical hapten exposure. TCRdb ran MiXCR on the RACE reads and lists one entry per CDR3 protein. Of approximately 260,000 distinct CDR3 sequences listed, 8.6% are singletons. Time point: pre-sensitization, week 0. Described treatment: therapeutic diphenylcyclopropenone sensitization with weekly scalp DPC. Specimen: whole blood, collected in connection with sensitization to the hapten diphenylcyclopropenone (DPC). The receptors originated from a woman in her thirties or forties with alopecia areata. Some clones in this sample may be carry-over from other donors' samples.

J is TRBJ2-1 and V is TRBV18, with unresolved D. CDR1 is KGHSH, CDR2 LQKENI, per germline. The CDR3 has 13 residues. V shed 3 bases and J shed 7 bases, with 10 bases lying between them. The CDR3 DNA follows: TGTGCCAGCTCACCCGATCTGTGGAATGAGCAGTTCTTC. Amino acid sequence: CASSPDLWNEQFF.

This clonotype was picked up a small number of times. V is TRBV12-3 or TRBV12-4 and J is TRBJ1-6; D gene uncertain. V was trimmed by 1 base and J by 11 bases, leaving 6 bases between them. The CDR3 consists of 12 residues. CDR3 DNA sequence: TGTGCCAGCAGTTTAGAGGGTACACCCCTCCACTTT. Protein: CASSLEGTPLHF.

The genes are TRBV18 and TRBJ2-1; D call uncertain. V lost 4 bases and J lost 5, with 6 bases in between. The CDR3 has 12 amino acids. CDR1 is KGHSH and CDR2 is LQKENI in the germline V gene. The CDR3 sequence is CASSHLHNEQFF. The CDR3 nucleotides are TGTGCCAGCTCACACCTCCACAATGAGCAGTTCTTC. Full variable domain (missing parts from reference TRBV18 and TRBJ2-1): NAGVMQNPRHLVRRRGQEARLRCSPMKGHSHVYWYRQLPEEGLKFMVYLQKENIIDESGMPKERFSAEFPKEGPSILRIQQVVRGDSAAYFCASSHLHNEQFFGPGTRLTVL.

The chain links TRBV11-2 to TRBJ1-1; D not resolved. The V gene lost 5 bases and the J gene lost 1 base, with 8 bases spanning the gap. The CDR3 contains 13 residues. Germline V gene data show CDR1 as SGHAT and CDR2 as FQNNGV. The CDR3: CASSPTSNTEAFF. CDR3 nucleotide sequence: TGTGCCAGCAGCCCTACCTCGAACACTGAAGCTTTCTTT.

In its sample, this clonotype was seen a few times. CDR3 loop: CASSIDLVPLGGEQFF. The CDR3 DNA follows: TGTGCCAGTAGTATAGATCTGGTCCCCCTAGGCGGTGAGCAGTTCTTC. The chain employs TRBV19 and TRBJ2-1; D remains unclear. V was cut by 0 bases and J by 9 bases, with 18 bases left in between. The CDR3 contains 16 residues. Germline lookup yields CDR1 LNHDA and CDR2 SQIVND (reference sequence).

This clonotype showed up just a few times. V and J are TRBV12-3 or TRBV12-4 and TRBJ1-6; possible D gene TRBD1, 6 bases. This CDR3 is built from 14 residues. V was trimmed by 2 bases and J by 9 bases, leaving 11 bases between them. The CDR3 DNA reads as TGTGCCAGCAGTTTAAGGGGGGCAGGTTCACCCCTCCACTTT. Its translation: CASSLRGAGSPLHF.

As DNA, the CDR3 is TGTGCCAGCAGACAAACCGGGACGGCCTCCTACGAGCAGTACTTC. This sequence encodes CASRQTGTASYEQYF. The chain combines TRBV13 with TRBJ2-7, with D perhaps assigned TRBD1 or TRBD2 (5 bases each). Trimming cost V 6 bases and J 0 bases, with 15 bases left between them. Germline CDR1 PRHDT, CDR2 FYEKMQ (reference sequence). This CDR3 has 15 residues.

The CDR3 coding sequence is TGTGCCAGCAGCCGGGATGGAGGCTCTGGAAACACCATATATTTT. Its translation is CASSRDGGSGNTIYF. The J gene is TRBJ1-3, the V gene TRBV9, with D uncertain. The V end lost 4 bases, the J end lost 0 bases, and 11 bases lay between the germline ends. The CDR3 runs 15 residues. Per germline, CDR1 SGDLS and CDR2 YYNGEE.

This clonotype has at least ten counts. The chain carries TRBV6-2 or TRBV6-3 and TRBJ2-3, with 7 bases fitting TRBD1. CDR3 length equals 16 residues. Germline V lookup: CDR1 MNHEY, CDR2 SVGEGT. Trimming took 6 bases from V and 4 from J; bases not matched to a gene: 13. CDR3 bases: TGTGCCAGCAGCGCCGGGACAGCGCGACGAGCAGATACGCAGTATTTT. Translating gives CASSAGTARRADTQYF.

The chain joins TRBV28 to TRBJ2-1; 8 bases are shared with TRBD2. CDR1 is MDHEN, CDR2 SYDVKM, per germline. With 6 bases clipped from V and 5 bases from J, the junction kept 9 bases outside the gene matches. The CDR3 loop spans 15 amino acids. The CDR3 nucleotides read TGTGCCAGCAGGTCCAGCGGGAGCGAGAACAATGAGCAGTTCTTC. It encodes CASRSSGSENNEQFF.

This clonotype was observed many times. The genes are TRBV29-1 and TRBJ1-2; 10 bases map to TRBD1. The CDR3 spans 14 residues. J was trimmed by 4 bases and V by 6 bases; bases with no gene match: 8. Germline V CDR1 and CDR2: SQVTM, ANQGSEA. The CDR3, as DNA: TGCAGCGTGCAACCGGGACAGGGGTCCTATGGCTACACCTTC. It yields the protein CSVQPGQGSYGYTF. The whole variable domain, filled in from reference TRBV29-1 and TRBJ1-2, reads SAVISQKPSRDICQRGTSLTIQCQVDSQVTMMFWYRQQPGQSLTLIATANQGSEATYESGFVIDKFPISRPNLTFSTLTVSNMSPEDSSIYLCSVQPGQGSYGYTFGSGTRLTVV.

CDR3 sequence reads: CSAIGRAWGQPQHF. The CDR3 nucleotides are TGCAGTGCTATCGGGCGGGCGTGGGGTCAGCCCCAGCATTTT. The J gene is TRBJ1-5, the V gene TRBV20-1; D is undetermined. Germline V gene lookup returns CDR1 DFQATT and CDR2 SNEGSKA (reference sequence). Trimming took off 4 bases at V and 6 bases at J, with 16 bases between the two ends. The CDR3 has 14 amino acids.

This clonotype has a handful of counts. The rearrangement joins TRBV10-3 to TRBJ2-7, with D possibly TRBD2 on 5 matching bases. V lost 8 bases and J 2 bases, leaving 16 bases between the germline ends. The length of the CDR3 is 14 residues. CDR1 and CDR2 (germline): ENHRY, SYGVKD. The CDR3 DNA is TGTGCCATCCAGGACCTACTAGGAGCCTACGAGCAGTACTTC. Amino acids: CAIQDLLGAYEQYF.

This clonotype was seen only a few times. This sequence joins TRBV27 and TRBJ1-6, with a weak D call TRBD1 (5 bases). This CDR3 has 14 residues. Trimming pared 4 bases from V and 9 bases from J, leaving 13 bases between. CDR1 is MNHEY and CDR2 is SMNVEV in the germline V gene (reference sequence). The CDR3: CASSYPGIRSPLHF. The CDR3 DNA is TGTGCCAGCAGTTATCCAGGGATTCGTTCACCCCTCCACTTT.

The V gene is TRBV5-1, the J gene TRBJ2-6; the D gene is possibly TRBD1 (6 bases). Trimming removed 3 bases from V and 2 bases from J, with 12 bases in between. Per germline, CDR1 SGHRS and CDR2 YFSETQ. The CDR3 spans 16 residues. In nucleotides, the CDR3 is TGCGCCAGCAGCTCCCCTGACAGGACTGGGGCCAACGTCCTGACTTTC. Translation gives CASSSPDRTGANVLTF.

The sample holds many counts of this clonotype. The chain employs TRBV6-2 or TRBV6-3 and TRBJ2-7; D is unresolved. Germline CDR1 MNHEY, CDR2 SVGEGT. V dropped 8 bases and J dropped 2 bases, with 16 bases sitting between them. There are 14 residues in the CDR3. CDR3 protein: CASGLMGAPYEQYF. The CDR3 region has the DNA TGTGCCAGCGGTTTAATGGGCGCCCCCTACGAGCAGTACTTC.

The chain joins TRBV12-3 or TRBV12-4 to TRBJ2-3; 7 bases are shared with TRBD1. Germline trimming cut 5 bases from V and 1 base from J; bases unmatched to any gene: 6. There are 15 residues in the CDR3. In DNA, the CDR3 is TGTGCCAGCAGTGTCCAGGGGGTTGGCACAGATACGCAGTATTTT. This sequence encodes CASSVQGVGTDTQYF.

This clonotype was detected a few times. The rearrangement joins TRBV7-9 to TRBJ2-2, with 11 bases identical to TRBD1. CDR1 is SEHNR, CDR2 FQNEAQ, per germline (reference sequence). The CDR3 spans 15 residues. Germline trimming cut 5 bases from V and 3 bases from J; bases unmatched to any gene: 2. The CDR3 DNA sequence: TGTGCCAGCAGCGGACAGGGGGCGGACACCGGGGAGCTGTTTTTT. The encoded protein is CASSGQGADTGELFF.

This clonotype was counted many times. The chain uses TRBV12-3 or TRBV12-4 and TRBJ2-7; TRBD2 matches 10 bases. J gave up 3 bases and V 7 bases, and 3 bases lay outside the gene matches. The CDR3 has 13 residues. CDR3 bases: TGTGCCAGCACCCGGACTAGCGGCTACGAGCAGTACTTC. Translating it yields CASTRTSGYEQYF.

This clonotype was counted between two and nine times. This chain joins TRBV6-2 or TRBV6-3 and TRBJ2-2; TRBD2 matches 11 bases. The V gene's germline CDR1 is MNHEY and CDR2 SVGEGT. There are 15 residues in the CDR3. V gave up 6 bases and J gave up 5 bases; unmatched junction bases: 5. The CDR3 sequence: CASSLIAGGTGELFF. CDR3 nucleotide sequence: TGTGCCAGCAGCCTGATAGCGGGAGGGACCGGGGAGCTGTTTTTT.

The genes are TRBV2 and TRBJ2-3, with D unresolved. The germline V gene has CDR1 SNHLY and CDR2 FYNNEI. The CDR3 length is 16 residues. V gave up 6 bases and J gave up 2 bases, with 18 bases separating them. The DNA for the CDR3 is TGTGCCAGCAGCGGATCGTTGAATCCAGCCACAGATACGCAGTATTTT. Protein: CASSGSLNPATDTQYF.